Included here is one TCR beta chain sequence, with context. The data were taken from a study of immune heterogeneity within non-small cell lung tumors. Bulk tumor gDNA, 450 to 650 ng per sample, served as the TCR template. Doctors removed several biopsies from each primary tumor during surgery, keeping them far apart. Enrolled patients presented with newly diagnosed, previously untreated non-small cell lung cancer and underwent curative surgery. This CDR3 is built from 13 residues. V was trimmed by 5 bases and J by 5 bases, leaving 13 bases between them. Germline V lookup: CDR1 SGDLS, CDR2 YYNGEE. TCR beta CDR3 was amplified by multiplex PCR, first round 10 cycles, 32 V and 13 J primers. TCRdb processed the multiplex PCR reads anew with MiXCR; each CDR3 protein has one entry. The sample yields under 3,500 distinct CDR3 sequences, around 40% seen once.

The sequencing input was lung tumor tissue. The sequence was collected from a man in his fifties or sixties with non-small cell lung cancer. The chain uses TRBV9 and TRBJ1-2, with TRBD1 as a possible D gene (6 bases). The CDR3 nucleotides are TGTGCCAGCAGAGATCGGGGGCAATATGGCTACACCTTC. Its protein product is CASRDRGQYGYTF.